A selection of T cell receptor beta chains follows, all from one sample in a study of T cells in Graves' hyperthyroidism and ophthalmopathy. TCRdb independently ran MiXCR on the multiplex PCR reads; one entry per CDR3 protein. The repertoire holds some 760,000 distinct CDR3 sequences, with 11% to 15% as singletons. Material: blood. These receptors were taken from a woman under 30 with Graves' hyperthyroidism. The conserved cysteine and the conserved F or W are not part of the CDR3 here. A D gene is named only where the DNA matches it firmly.

CDR3 protein,CDR3 length,D gene,V gene
ASSAGTMTDTQY,12,-,TRBV13
ASIPSSVNTEAF,12,-,TRBV7-9
SARDLRGGTDTQY,13,-,TRBV20-1
ASSLGHLQETQY,12,-,TRBV7-9
ATSRELTGRETNEQF,15,-,TRBV15
ASSPDYVQETQY,12,-,TRBV7-8
ASTRTGSYGYT,11,TRBD1,TRBV19
ASRDRDRYEQY,11,TRBD1,TRBV12-3/TRBV12-4
ATMGPGLNNEQF,12,-,TRBV25-1
ASSHRAGVITEAF,13,-,TRBV27
ASSLWDRQETQY,12,TRBD1,TRBV11-3
ASGLAGTETQY,11,-,TRBV12-5
SVRDRGKNEQF,11,TRBD1,TRBV29-1
SVVFGDSYTGELF,13,TRBD1,TRBV29-1
ASSSAWTGSGELF,13,TRBD1,TRBV28
ASSAGVGYGYT,11,-,TRBV28
ASRPGRGTGELF,12,-,TRBV5-1
ASSNRISGANVLT,13,-,TRBV19
ASSLDLNYGYT,11,-,TRBV12-3/TRBV12-4
ASSPKGSSTYEQY,13,-,TRBV7-9
ATSRTRSYEQY,11,-,TRBV15
SATGIYYEQY,10,-,TRBV20-1
ASSHPGGTGVYNEQF,15,TRBD1,TRBV7-8
AWSRAGDQPQH,11,-,TRBV30
ASTTNSGYNEQF,12,-,TRBV12-3/TRBV12-4
ASSLKTALNQPQH,13,-,TRBV28
ASSPTPSKGGNEKLF,15,-,TRBV11-2
ASSLSDRGTSTDTQY,15,TRBD1,TRBV28
ASSSPGATSGKGIYYEQY,18,TRBD2,TRBV6-1
SATPRASGDPYEQY,14,TRBD2,TRBV20-1
ASNRIPVNRPQH,12,-,TRBV6-1
SAIGGAGRDTQY,12,-,TRBV20-1
ASSSLAGAGTDTQY,14,TRBD2,TRBV6-2/TRBV6-3
SARATRGLARNEQF,14,TRBD2,TRBV20-1
ASSFGTGGHEQY,12,TRBD1,TRBV5-1
ASMDLYEQY,9,-,TRBV27
ASKEGDYSNQPQH,13,-,TRBV2
ASSPGTSGIVGEQY,14,TRBD2,TRBV5-6
ASSFRPVLGVNQPQH,15,-,TRBV27
ASRSDPTGRSTDTQY,15,-,TRBV6-1
ASSLAVDLYEQY,12,-,TRBV7-9
ASSPMVGEFSYEQY,14,-,TRBV7-9
ASSPPGGVAYNEQF,14,TRBD2,TRBV18
SARYRGRARSYNEQF,15,-,TRBV20-1
ASSLLPRTTDTQY,13,-,TRBV11-2
ASSFKGNEQF,10,-,TRBV7-8